A selection of T cell receptor beta chains follows, all from one sample in a study of cytomegalovirus exposure and HLA in healthy donors. The assay was immunoSEQ multiplex PCR, and TCRdb's table has in-frame clones only and misses some. The table includes 110,000 or so clones, around 82% detected once. The sample comprised PBMCs. These receptors were obtained from a woman in her twenties or thirties in good health and CMV-seropositive. Each CDR3 is given with its conserved first and last residue. The D gene is left open where the match is weak. Not every row has a clone size; where given, it reads once, few, many or a size class.

clone size: NA
CDR3 length: 14
J gene: TRBJ2-5
V gene: TRBV9
D gene: TRBD2
CDR3 protein: CASSPGGEGETQYF
CDR3 DNA: TGTGCCAGCAGCCCCGGAGGGGAGGGGGAGACCCAGTACTTC

clone size: few
CDR3 length: 13
J gene: TRBJ2-7
V gene: TRBV2
D gene: NA
CDR3 protein: CACNEEAAYEQYF
CDR3 DNA: TGTGCTTGCAATGAGGAGGCGGCATACGAGCAGTACTTC

clone size: NA
CDR3 length: 14
J gene: TRBJ1-2
V gene: TRBV6-4
D gene: TRBD1
CDR3 protein: CASSRTGDNYGYTF
CDR3 DNA: TGTGCCAGCAGCCGGACAGGAGACAACTATGGCTACACCTTC

clone size: NA
CDR3 length: 12
J gene: TRBJ2-1
V gene: TRBV6-5
D gene: NA
CDR3 protein: CAAGNPFNEQFF
CDR3 DNA: TGTGCCGCAGGGAACCCTTTCAATGAGCAGTTCTTC

clone size: NA
CDR3 length: 15
J gene: TRBJ1-4
V gene: TRBV27
D gene: TRBD1
CDR3 protein: CASTPQGAKGEKLFF
CDR3 DNA: TGTGCCAGCACCCCACAGGGGGCAAAAGGGGAAAAACTGTTTTTT

clone size: NA
CDR3 length: 17
J gene: TRBJ2-3
V gene: TRBV11-2
D gene: NA
CDR3 protein: CASSSQRYAPSTDTQYF
CDR3 DNA: TGTGCCAGCAGCTCCCAGCGATACGCCCCGAGCACAGATACGCAGTATTTT

clone size: once
CDR3 length: 16
J gene: TRBJ2-4
V gene: TRBV7-9
D gene: NA
CDR3 protein: CASSPGRVEAKNIQYF
CDR3 DNA: TGTGCCAGCAGCCCGGGCAGGGTTGAGGCCAAAAACATTCAGTACTTC

clone size: few
CDR3 length: 17
J gene: TRBJ2-3
V gene: TRBV30
D gene: NA
CDR3 protein: CAWNRGGSGRFGDTQYF
CDR3 DNA: TGTGCCTGGAACAGGGGGGGTAGCGGGAGATTTGGAGATACGCAGTATTTT

clone size: few
CDR3 length: 14
J gene: TRBJ1-2
V gene: TRBV10-3
D gene: TRBD1
CDR3 protein: CASSVGQGNYGYTF
CDR3 DNA: TGTGCCAGCAGTGTGGGACAGGGAAACTATGGCTACACCTTC

clone size: NA
CDR3 length: 15
J gene: TRBJ2-1
V gene: TRBV5-1
D gene: TRBD2
CDR3 protein: CASSLGLAGGTEQFF
CDR3 DNA: TGCGCCAGCAGCTTGGGACTAGCGGGGGGGACGGAGCAGTTCTTC

clone size: NA
CDR3 length: 17
J gene: TRBJ1-2
V gene: TRBV21-1
D gene: NA
CDR3 protein: CASSTRRRQGPNYGYTF
CDR3 DNA: TGTGCCAGCAGCACCCGGCGTCGACAGGGACCAAACTATGGCTACACCTTC

clone size: once
CDR3 length: 15
J gene: TRBJ1-1
V gene: TRBV6-5
D gene: NA
CDR3 protein: CASSSYRAARTEAFF
CDR3 DNA: TGTGCCAGCAGTTCCTACAGGGCGGCGCGCACTGAAGCTTTCTTT

clone size: NA
CDR3 length: 14
J gene: TRBJ2-7
V gene: TRBV6-5
D gene: TRBD1
CDR3 protein: CASSSRTGHYERYF
CDR3 DNA: TGTGCCAGCAGTAGTAGGACAGGGCACTACGAGCGGTACTTC

clone size: NA
CDR3 length: 13
J gene: TRBJ1-2
V gene: TRBV5-4
D gene: NA
CDR3 protein: CASSLKEDYGYTF
CDR3 DNA: TGTGCCAGCAGCCTCAAAGAGGACTATGGCTACACCTTC

clone size: few
CDR3 length: 11
J gene: TRBJ2-7
V gene: TRBV7-9
D gene: NA
CDR3 protein: CASSFQELPNF
CDR3 DNA: TGTGCCAGCAGCTTCCAAGAGCTGCCGAACTTC

clone size: few
CDR3 length: 16
J gene: TRBJ1-5
V gene: TRBV18
D gene: NA
CDR3 protein: CASSPRFEGSNQPQHF
CDR3 DNA: TGTGCCAGCTCACCCCGCTTCGAGGGTTCCAATCAGCCCCAGCATTTT

clone size: few
CDR3 length: 12
J gene: TRBJ2-1
V gene: TRBV18
D gene: NA
CDR3 protein: CASSPLGNEQFF
CDR3 DNA: TGTGCCAGCTCACCTCTAGGAAATGAGCAGTTCTTC

clone size: NA
CDR3 length: 14
J gene: TRBJ2-3
V gene: TRBV2
D gene: TRBD1
CDR3 protein: CASLKGARTDTQYF
CDR3 DNA: TGTGCCAGCCTTAAGGGGGCCCGCACAGATACGCAGTATTTT

clone size: NA
CDR3 length: 16
J gene: TRBJ2-1
V gene: TRBV18
D gene: TRBD2
CDR3 protein: CASSPGTSGGLGEQFF
CDR3 DNA: TGTGCCAGCTCACCAGGGACTAGCGGGGGACTTGGTGAGCAGTTCTTC

clone size: once
CDR3 length: 17
J gene: TRBJ2-3
V gene: TRBV7-2
D gene: TRBD2
CDR3 protein: CASSLPPVAGWSDTQYF
CDR3 DNA: TGTGCCAGCAGCTTACCCCCGGTAGCGGGATGGTCAGATACGCAGTATTTT

clone size: few
CDR3 length: 15
J gene: TRBJ2-7
V gene: TRBV6-5
D gene: TRBD1
CDR3 protein: CASSPILTGGSEQYF
CDR3 DNA: TGTGCCAGCAGTCCCATTCTAACAGGGGGCTCCGAGCAGTACTTC

clone size: NA
CDR3 length: 14
J gene: TRBJ1-2
V gene: TRBV10-2
D gene: NA
CDR3 protein: CASGGGLDPSGYTF
CDR3 DNA: TGCGCCAGCGGGGGGGGTTTGGACCCAAGTGGCTACACCTTC

clone size: NA
CDR3 length: 15
J gene: TRBJ2-5
V gene: TRBV18
D gene: NA
CDR3 protein: CASSPQTGQGETQYF
CDR3 DNA: TGTGCCAGCTCACCACAAACAGGGCAGGGAGAGACCCAGTACTTC

clone size: few
CDR3 length: 14
J gene: TRBJ1-2
V gene: TRBV30
D gene: TRBD1
CDR3 protein: CARTAGQGAVGYTF
CDR3 DNA: TGTGCCCGGACGGCTGGGCAGGGGGCTGTTGGCTACACCTTC

clone size: NA
CDR3 length: 17
J gene: TRBJ1-2
V gene: TRBV25-1
D gene: TRBD1
CDR3 protein: CASSESVSGTGIYGYTF
CDR3 DNA: TGTGCCAGCAGTGAATCCGTCTCCGGGACAGGGATCTATGGCTACACCTTC

clone size: NA
CDR3 length: 14
J gene: TRBJ2-1
V gene: TRBV25-1
D gene: TRBD1
CDR3 protein: CASTGTGGANEQFF
CDR3 DNA: TGTGCCAGCACCGGGACAGGGGGCGCGAATGAGCAGTTCTTC

clone size: NA
CDR3 length: 11
J gene: TRBJ2-5
V gene: TRBV25-1
D gene: NA
CDR3 protein: CASSFGGTQYF
CDR3 DNA: TGTGCCAGCAGCTTCGGGGGGACCCAGTACTTC

clone size: few
CDR3 length: 11
J gene: TRBJ1-1
V gene: TRBV30
D gene: NA
CDR3 protein: CAWSYDTEAFF
CDR3 DNA: TGTGCCTGGAGTTATGACACTGAAGCTTTCTTT

clone size: NA
CDR3 length: 16
J gene: TRBJ1-3
V gene: TRBV5-1
D gene: NA
CDR3 protein: CASSLDLDSSGNTIYF
CDR3 DNA: TGCGCCAGCAGCTTGGATTTGGACAGCTCTGGAAACACCATATATTTT

clone size: NA
CDR3 length: 15
J gene: TRBJ2-3
V gene: TRBV9
D gene: NA
CDR3 protein: CASSVDGTSKGTQYF
CDR3 DNA: TGTGCCAGCAGCGTAGATGGTACTAGTAAAGGTACGCAGTATTTT

clone size: NA
CDR3 length: 16
J gene: TRBJ2-1
V gene: TRBV19
D gene: TRBD2
CDR3 protein: CASSMRTSGRNNEQFF
CDR3 DNA: TGTGCCAGTAGTATGAGGACTAGCGGCCGCAACAATGAGCAGTTCTTC

clone size: NA
CDR3 length: 14
J gene: TRBJ2-5
V gene: TRBV7-2
D gene: NA
CDR3 protein: CASSPTNWAETQYF
CDR3 DNA: TGTGCCAGCAGCCCTACAAATTGGGCAGAGACCCAGTACTTC

clone size: few
CDR3 length: 14
J gene: TRBJ1-1
V gene: TRBV5-6
D gene: TRBD1
CDR3 protein: CASSEDRETTEAFF
CDR3 DNA: TGTGCCAGCAGCGAGGACAGGGAGACCACTGAAGCTTTCTTT

clone size: NA
CDR3 length: 14
J gene: TRBJ1-1
V gene: TRBV18
D gene: TRBD1
CDR3 protein: CASIQTGMNTEAFF
CDR3 DNA: TGTGCCAGCATACAGACAGGGATGAACACTGAAGCTTTCTTT

clone size: NA
CDR3 length: 15
J gene: TRBJ2-7
V gene: TRBV4-1
D gene: TRBD2
CDR3 protein: CASSQLAGSSYEQYF
CDR3 DNA: TGCGCCAGCAGCCAACTAGCGGGCAGCTCCTACGAGCAGTACTTC

clone size: NA
CDR3 length: 14
J gene: TRBJ1-5
V gene: TRBV30
D gene: TRBD1
CDR3 protein: CAWSVQGRGQPQHF
CDR3 DNA: TGTGCCTGGAGTGTACAGGGGAGAGGGCAGCCCCAGCATTTT

clone size: NA
CDR3 length: 15
J gene: TRBJ2-1
V gene: TRBV5-4
D gene: TRBD1
CDR3 protein: CASSLDRVSANEQFF
CDR3 DNA: TGTGCCAGCAGCCTAGACAGGGTTTCGGCCAATGAGCAGTTCTTC

clone size: few
CDR3 length: 16
J gene: TRBJ2-2
V gene: TRBV10-3
D gene: TRBD1
CDR3 protein: CAISEGTGSNTGELFF
CDR3 DNA: TGTGCCATCAGTGAGGGGACAGGATCGAACACCGGGGAGCTGTTTTTT

clone size: NA
CDR3 length: 14
J gene: TRBJ1-1
V gene: TRBV7-2
D gene: TRBD1
CDR3 protein: CASSPRDRGTEAFF
CDR3 DNA: TGTGCCAGCAGCCCCCGGGACAGGGGGACTGAAGCTTTCTTT